The text below deals with one T cell receptor beta chain. The target antigen is unknown. This specimen belongs to a study of T-cell memory formation after mild COVID-19. Background on the study: TCR clusters largely stayed donor specific.

Study-level points and caveats: In pre-infection memory, a portion of responding clones appeared, which suggested that cross-reactive memory joined. A second wave expanding day 15 to 37 was CD4+-biased; contracting clones were balanced.

V lost 3 bases to trimming and J lost 8 bases, with 8 bases between them. The CDR3 covers 13 residues. A 5'RACE reaction primed in the constant segment made cDNA libraries of TCR alpha and TCR beta, and these carried sample barcodes and UMIs. From the 5' RACE reads, TCRdb called clonotypes with MiXCR, one entry per CDR3 protein. The profile shows about 560,000 distinct CDR3 sequences, approximately 21% of them singletons. The sequence was obtained from an adult woman who had mild COVID-19 (a few samples of this study predate the infection). Cell type and time point are not known. The rearrangement joins TRBV12-3 or TRBV12-4 to TRBJ1-6; D remains unclear. What was sequenced was PBMCs or a T cell subset sorted from them (not recorded which). CDR3 region: CASSFRPHSPLHF. CDR3 coding DNA: TGTGCCAGCAGTTTCAGGCCTCATTCACCCCTCCACTTT.